The clone carrying this T cell receptor (beta chain) came up a few times. Its antigen is currently unknown. MiXCR, applied by TCRdb to the 5' RACE reads, yields one record per CDR3 protein. The sample lists nearly 55,000 distinct CDR3 sequences, approximately 24% seen once, with approximately 3.4% in the top ten. Findings and caveats of the study: Tumor memory CD4+ T cell TCR gene usage was found to cluster with blood and lymph node memory CD4+ cells and with lymph node naive CD4+ cells.

CDR1 is SGDLS, CDR2 YYNGEE, per germline. With V trimmed by 3 bases and J by 6 bases, 11 bases remained unmatched. The CDR3 has 15 amino acids. The chain couples TRBV9 to TRBJ1-1, with TRBD1 matching 7 bases. The TCR was taken from a female donor with breast cancer. The source material was tumor-infiltrating naive CD4+ T cells sorted from the breast tumor. The sample's subset: naive CD4+ T cells, CD4+CD45RA+CD25-. The CDR3 DNA is TGTGCCAGCAGCGCAGAAGGGGGCTCCTGGGCTGAAGCTTTCTTT. The encoded protein is CASSAEGGSWAEAFF.